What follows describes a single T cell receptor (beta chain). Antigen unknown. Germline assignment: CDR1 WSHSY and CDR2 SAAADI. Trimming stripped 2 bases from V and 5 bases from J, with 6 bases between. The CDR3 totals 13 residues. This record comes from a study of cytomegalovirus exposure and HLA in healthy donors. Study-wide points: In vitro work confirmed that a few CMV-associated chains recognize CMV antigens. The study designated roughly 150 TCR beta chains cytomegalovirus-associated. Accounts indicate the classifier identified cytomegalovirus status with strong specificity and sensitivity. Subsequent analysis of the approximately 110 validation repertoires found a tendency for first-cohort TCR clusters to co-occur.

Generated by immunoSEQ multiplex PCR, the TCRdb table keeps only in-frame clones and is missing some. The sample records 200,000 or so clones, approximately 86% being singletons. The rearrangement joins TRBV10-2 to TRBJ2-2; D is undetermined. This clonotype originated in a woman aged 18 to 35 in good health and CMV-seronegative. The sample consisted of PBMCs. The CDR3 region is CASSELLTGELFF. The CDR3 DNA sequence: TGCGCCAGCAGTGAGCTCTTAACCGGGGAGCTGTTTTTT.